Listed below are T cell receptor beta chains from one sample, sequenced in a study of T cells in Graves' hyperthyroidism and ophthalmopathy. TCRdb reanalysed the multiplex PCR reads using MiXCR and keeps one entry per CDR3 protein. The sample gives 270,000 or so distinct CDR3 sequences, 13% to 15% of which show up once; more than 30% is in the top ten. Sequences were obtained from blood. The receptors were sampled from a woman between 50 and 59 years old with Graves' hyperthyroidism that later progressed to Graves' ophthalmopathy. Each CDR3 is given with its conserved first and last residue. The order of the fields is J gene, D gene, clone size, V gene, CDR3 protein, CDR3 DNA. D genes are given only for firm matches. Clone size is stated in some rows and not others, as once, few, many or a class when expanded.

TRBJ2-1,TRBD2,many,TRBV5-1,CASSLVLAGVSNEQFF,TGCGCCAGCAGCTTGGTCCTAGCGGGAGTTTCCAATGAGCAGTTCTTC
TRBJ1-2,TRBD1,few,TRBV20-1,CSARVQGQGASRYGYTF,TGCAGTGCTAGAGTCCAGGGACAGGGGGCCTCCCGCTATGGCTACACCTTC
TRBJ1-4,.,many,TRBV7-9,CASSFGQGDEKLFF,TGTGCCAGCAGCTTCGGGCAGGGAGATGAAAAACTGTTTTTT
TRBJ1-2,.,many,TRBV29-1,CSSDGGQGYTF,TGCAGCTCTGATGGTGGACAGGGCTACACCTTC
TRBJ1-2,.,few,TRBV5-1,CASSEVSHGYTF,TGCGCCAGCAGCGAGGTATCCCATGGCTACACCTTC
TRBJ2-2,.,many,TRBV6-2/TRBV6-3,CASSYIVGTGELFF,TGTGCCAGCAGTTACATTGTGGGCACCGGGGAGCTGTTTTTT
TRBJ1-2,.,.,TRBV18,CASSPSGGNYGYTF,TGTGCCAGCTCACCGTCGGGGGGTAACTATGGCTACACCTTC
TRBJ1-1,.,.,TRBV6-2/TRBV6-3,CASSKRTAGTMNTEAFF,TGTGCCAGCAGTAAGAGGACAGCCGGAACTATGAACACTGAAGCTTTCTTT
TRBJ2-2,.,many,TRBV2,CASTLLANTGELFF,TGTGCCAGCACCCTCCTAGCGAACACCGGGGAGCTGTTTTTT
TRBJ2-1,.,many,TRBV30,CAWTLRRDNEQFF,TGTGCCTGGACCCTCAGGAGGGATAATGAGCAGTTCTTC
TRBJ2-7,TRBD2,many,TRBV20-1,CSARGTSGRNSYEQYF,TGCAGTGCTAGAGGGACTAGCGGGAGGAATTCCTACGAGCAGTACTTC
TRBJ2-1,.,many,TRBV15,CATSRSPYNEQFF,TGTGCCACCAGCAGAAGCCCCTACAATGAGCAGTTCTTC
TRBJ2-4,TRBD2,many,TRBV3-1,CASSQTGLAGTRYF,TGTGCCAGCAGCCAAACGGGACTAGCGGGAACGAGGTACTTC
TRBJ1-1,.,many,TRBV28,CASSFLYKAFYSEAFF,TGTGCCAGCAGTTTCCTATACAAAGCTTTTTACTCTGAAGCTTTCTTT
TRBJ1-4,.,few,TRBV7-9,CASSLEVNEKLFF,TGTGCCAGCAGCTTAGAGGTTAATGAAAAACTGTTTTTT
TRBJ2-7,.,many,TRBV18,CASSRSSGAQFLQQYF,TGTGCCAGCTCACGATCGTCGGGAGCTCAATTTTTGCAGCAGTACTTC
TRBJ1-1,.,.,TRBV6-1,CASSYGEGTEAFF,TGTGCCAGCAGTTATGGGGAAGGCACTGAAGCTTTCTTT
TRBJ2-1,.,many,TRBV27,CASSLLAQGMEQFF,TGTGCCAGCAGTTTGCTAGCACAGGGCATGGAGCAGTTCTTC
TRBJ2-6,.,few,TRBV20-1,CSARDPTGANVLTF,TGCAGTGCTAGAGACCCTACTGGGGCCAACGTCCTGACTTTC
TRBJ2-1,TRBD2,.,TRBV20-1,CSAPTSGLYNEQFF,TGCAGTGCCCCGACTAGCGGTCTTTACAATGAGCAGTTCTTC
TRBJ1-6,.,few,TRBV5-1,CASSPQGYGNNSPLHF,TGCGCCAGCAGCCCTCAGGGTTACGGGAATAATTCACCCCTCCACTTT
TRBJ2-1,TRBD2,few,TRBV2,CASSAGTSGGLDEQFF,TGTGCCAGCAGTGCCGGGACTAGCGGGGGTTTGGATGAGCAGTTCTTC
TRBJ2-3,.,many,TRBV20-1,CSARMGIGTDTQYF,TGCAGTGCTAGGATGGGGATCGGCACAGATACGCAGTATTTT
TRBJ2-7,.,many,TRBV10-3,CAISQGLIYEQYF,TGTGCCATCAGCCAGGGATTGATCTACGAGCAGTACTTC
TRBJ1-1,.,many,TRBV6-2/TRBV6-3,CASSYSFGPGRSPTEAFF,TGTGCCAGCAGTTACTCGTTCGGGCCCGGCCGGAGCCCCACTGAAGCTTTCTTT
TRBJ2-1,TRBD1,once,TRBV15,CATSRDKGGDEQFF,TGTGCCACCAGCAGAGATAAAGGGGGCGATGAGCAGTTCTTC
TRBJ2-5,TRBD2,few,TRBV20-1,CSARDVMASGDETQYF,TGCAGTGCTAGAGATGTTATGGCTAGCGGGGACGAGACCCAGTACTTC
TRBJ2-1,TRBD2,many,TRBV20-1,CSARDASGRINEQFF,TGCAGTGCTAGAGATGCTAGCGGGAGGATCAATGAGCAGTTCTTC
TRBJ1-2,TRBD1,.,TRBV7-9,CASSFSNRGHGYGHTF,TGTGCCAGCAGCTTTAGCAACAGGGGGCACGGCTATGGCCACACCTTC
TRBJ1-6,TRBD1,many,TRBV20-1,CSARREVAGGFGSPLHF,TGCAGTGCTAGACGCGAAGTAGCAGGGGGCTTTGGTTCACCCCTCCACTTT
TRBJ1-2,.,many,TRBV28,CASSFWGNSGGYTF,TGTGCCAGCAGTTTTTGGGGCAACTCGGGGGGCTACACCTTC
TRBJ1-6,.,.,TRBV7-2,CASSLGPANSPLHF,TGTGCCAGCAGCTTAGGGCCAGCAAATTCACCCCTCCACTTT
TRBJ2-1,.,many,TRBV2,CASSVSGESSYNEQFF,TGTGCCAGCAGTGTTTCAGGGGAAAGCTCCTACAATGAGCAGTTCTTC
TRBJ2-1,TRBD2,.,TRBV2,CASHQEGLAGENEQFF,TGTGCCAGCCACCAGGAGGGACTAGCGGGAGAGAATGAGCAGTTCTTC
TRBJ2-2,.,many,TRBV2,CASSYDTGELFF,TGTGCCAGCAGTTACGACACCGGGGAGCTGTTTTTT
TRBJ1-4,TRBD1,.,TRBV7-9,CASSLGTGGGSEKLFF,TGTGCCAGCAGCTTAGGAACAGGGGGCGGATCTGAAAAACTGTTTTTT
TRBJ2-3,.,.,TRBV9,CASSVGAAIHDTQYF,TGTGCCAGCAGCGTAGGAGCGGCGATTCATGATACGCAGTATTTT
TRBJ2-1,TRBD2,.,TRBV2,CASSAGTSGSLGEQFF,TGTGCCAGCAGTGCCGGGACTAGCGGGAGTTTGGGTGAGCAGTTCTTC
TRBJ1-2,TRBD1,.,TRBV20-1,CSTRETGTGTYGYTF,TGCAGTACTAGAGAAACCGGGACAGGGACCTATGGCTACACCTTC
TRBJ1-2,.,many,TRBV7-9,CASSSGIGYTF,TGTGCCAGCAGCTCAGGGATCGGCTACACCTTC
TRBJ2-7,.,.,TRBV27,CASSFRGPEYEQYF,TGTGCCAGCAGTTTTCGGGGCCCGGAATACGAGCAGTACTTC
TRBJ1-1,.,many,TRBV7-3,CASSYGEDTEAFF,TGTGCCAGCAGCTATGGCGAGGACACTGAAGCTTTCTTT
TRBJ1-1,.,many,TRBV10-3,CAISDPGRMNTEAFF,TGTGCCATCAGTGATCCGGGACGGATGAACACTGAAGCTTTCTTT
TRBJ2-3,TRBD2,many,TRBV20-1,CSASNSGRATDTQYF,TGCAGTGCTAGTAATAGCGGGAGGGCGACAGATACGCAGTATTTT
TRBJ2-3,TRBD1,many,TRBV30,CAWTKGQLTDTQYF,TGTGCCTGGACAAAGGGACAGCTCACAGATACGCAGTATTTT
TRBJ2-3,TRBD2,many,TRBV27,CASSLLGLAGHLADTQYF,TGTGCCAGCAGTCTCCTGGGACTAGCGGGACATCTTGCAGATACGCAGTATTTT
TRBJ2-1,TRBD2,many,TRBV7-2,CASSSGLAGVLYNEQFF,TGTGCCAGCAGTTCGGGACTAGCGGGAGTACTGTACAATGAGCAGTTCTTC
TRBJ1-5,TRBD1,many,TRBV28,CASSSADRGGNQPQHF,TGTGCCAGCAGCTCCGCGGACAGGGGGGGCAATCAGCCCCAGCATTTT
TRBJ2-2,TRBD2,many,TRBV3-1,CASSMRGTGELFF,TGTGCCAGCAGCATGCGGGGGACCGGGGAGCTGTTTTTT
TRBJ2-7,TRBD2,many,TRBV30,CAWSVLLGAGGPYEQYF,TGTGCCTGGAGTGTACTGTTAGGAGCGGGAGGGCCCTACGAGCAGTACTTC
TRBJ2-6,.,many,TRBV2,CASKRFTSGANVLTF,TGTGCCAGCAAGAGGTTCACCTCTGGGGCCAACGTCCTGACTTTC
TRBJ1-2,.,.,TRBV4-2,CASSQDLFLSTGRSYGYTF,TGTGCCAGCAGCCAAGATCTATTTCTCTCAACCGGGAGAAGCTATGGCTACACCTTC
TRBJ2-1,TRBD1,many,TRBV5-1,CASSFYRGRYDEQFF,TGCGCCAGCAGCTTCTACAGGGGGCGTTACGATGAGCAGTTCTTC
TRBJ2-7,.,many,TRBV4-1,CASSQVDMGFRGEQYF,TGCGCCAGCAGCCAAGTTGACATGGGGTTCCGGGGCGAGCAGTACTTC
TRBJ1-1,.,many,TRBV30,CAQRWLPNTEAFF,TGTGCCCAGCGGTGGCTACCTAACACTGAAGCTTTCTTT
TRBJ2-1,TRBD1,few,TRBV5-1,CASSEGQGATCNEQFF,TGCGCCAGCAGCGAGGGACAGGGGGCAACCTGCAATGAGCAGTTCTTC
TRBJ2-6,TRBD1,.,TRBV5-6,CASSFGTGFFSGANVLTF,TGTGCCAGCAGCTTCGGGACAGGATTTTTCTCTGGGGCCAACGTCCTGACTTTC
TRBJ2-2,TRBD2,.,TRBV5-1,CASSLIGLAETTGELFF,TGCGCCAGCAGCTTGATTGGGCTAGCGGAGACTACCGGGGAGCTGTTTTTT
TRBJ2-7,.,.,TRBV20-1,CSAPRPGLYEQYF,TGCAGTGCCCCCCGGCCAGGCCTCTACGAGCAGTACTTC